The clone carrying this T cell receptor (beta chain) came up a few times. The antigen remains unidentified. The junction differs from germline at one of its ends, possibly a read error. CDR3 length: 13 residues. Germline V gene sequence: CDR1 LGHNA, CDR2 YNFKEQ. Molecular barcoding with unique molecular identifiers was used for the TCRbeta library. Each CDR3 protein gets one entry after TCRdb re-called the PCR reads with MiXCR. The sample includes about 98,000 distinct CDR3 sequences, about 7.5% of them seen just once. The source of the sample is a study of T-cell reconstitution after alpha-beta-depleted transplantation in children. Whole-study findings and limits: When one year had passed after transplant, most T-cell counts and diversity came from newly produced T cells. Reportedly, alpha-beta T cells present about two months post-transplant originated from several hundred expanded clones of graft origin.

This clonotype was obtained from a boy aged 2 to 10 with acute lymphoblastic leukemia, due to receive a stem cell transplant. The chain combines TRBV4-2 with TRBJ1-2; D gene unclear. Here the sequenced sample was PBMCs, taken before TCRalphabeta/CD19-depleted stem cell transplant. CDR3 amino acids: CASSQDTGTPLSF. The CDR3 bases are TGTGCCAGCAGCCAAGATACTGGCACTCCACTATCTTTC.